This T cell receptor beta chain is from a study of early T cells in non-severe SARS-CoV-2 infection. Unique molecular identifier tags were affixed to discrete cDNA molecules. TCRdb passed the 5' RACE reads through MiXCR, listing each CDR3 protein once. The sample lists about 40,000 distinct CDR3 sequences, roughly 5% occurring once. In germline, CDR1 is SGHDT, CDR2 YYEEEE. Deletions cut 2 bases from V and 8 bases from J, with 5 bases between. This CDR3 is 11 amino acids long. The receptor comes from an adult who was a healthcare worker with PCR-confirmed SARS-CoV-2 infection or an uninfected control (not recorded which). The sequencing sample was made of whole blood. The chain uses TRBV5-6 and TRBJ2-1; unclear D gene. CDR3 protein: CASSFRDEQFF. The CDR3 DNA is TGTGCCAGCAGCTTTCGCGATGAGCAGTTCTTC.